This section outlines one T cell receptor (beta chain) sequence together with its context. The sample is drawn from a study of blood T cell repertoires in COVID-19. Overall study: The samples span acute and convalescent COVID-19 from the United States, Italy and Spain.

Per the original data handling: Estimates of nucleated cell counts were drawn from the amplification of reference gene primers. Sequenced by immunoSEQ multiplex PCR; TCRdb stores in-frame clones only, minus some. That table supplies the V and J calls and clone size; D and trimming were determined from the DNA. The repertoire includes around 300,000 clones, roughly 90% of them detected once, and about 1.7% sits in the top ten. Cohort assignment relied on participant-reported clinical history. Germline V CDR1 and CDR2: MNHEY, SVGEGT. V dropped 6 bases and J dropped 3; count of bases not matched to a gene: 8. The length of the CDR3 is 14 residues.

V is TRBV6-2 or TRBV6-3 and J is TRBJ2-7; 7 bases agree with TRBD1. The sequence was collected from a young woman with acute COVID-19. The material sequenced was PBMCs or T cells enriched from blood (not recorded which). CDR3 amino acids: CASSPRQGNYEQYF. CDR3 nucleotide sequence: TGTGCCAGCAGCCCCCGACAGGGTAACTACGAGCAGTACTTC.